Below are 15 T cell receptor beta chains sequenced from a single sample in a study of shared T cell receptors in the human thymus. TCRdb's copy holds only in-frame clones and misses some; the assay was immunoSEQ multiplex PCR. The sample has some 700,000 clones, 88% seen once; the top ten hold 0.01%. These data are also associated with another study on human thymus T cells.

The sequenced material came from thymocytes. The receptors shown here come from a boy under three years old with a congenital heart defect.

This clone was recorded a few times. This chain joins TRBV5-1 and TRBJ2-7; TRBD2 agrees at 11 bases. The junction had 3 bases not matched to a gene; V was cut back by 1 base and J by 6 bases. The CDR3 length is 14 residues. Germline CDR1 reads SGHRS; CDR2 reads YFSETQ. CDR3 region: CASSLSLAGGEQYF. The DNA of the CDR3 is TGCGCCAGCAGCTTGAGCCTAGCGGGAGGCGAGCAGTACTTC.

This chain connects TRBV14 to TRBJ1-1, with TRBD1 matching 9 bases. With V trimmed by 6 bases and J by 1 base, 6 bases remained unmatched. The germline V gene has CDR1 SGHDN and CDR2 FVKESK. The length of the CDR3 is 15 residues. The CDR3, as DNA: TGTGCCAGCAGTCGGACAGGGGAGGAGAACACTGAAGCTTTCTTT. Protein product: CASSRTGEENTEAFF.

The chain links TRBV4-1 to TRBJ1-1, with D unclear. Germline CDR1 and CDR2: MGHRA and YSYEKL. The CDR3 contains 17 residues. Trimming removed 4 bases from V and 7 bases from J, with 25 bases in between. The CDR3 coding sequence is TGCGCCAGCAGCCCAGAGGAAAAAGAGGCGGAGATTGATGAAGCTTTCTTT. Protein product: CASSPEEKEAEIDEAFF.

The V and J genes are TRBV7-9 and TRBJ2-3, with 14 bases matching TRBD2. Germline loops: CDR1 SEHNR, CDR2 FQNEAQ (reference sequence). The length of the CDR3 is 19 residues. The V gene end was trimmed by 3 bases and the J gene end by 4 bases; junction bases not matched to a gene: 12. CDR3 bases: TGTGCCAGCAGCTTTTTAACCCTCGGGACTAGCGGGAGCGCAGATACGCAGTATTTT. Its protein is CASSFLTLGTSGSADTQYF.

J is TRBJ2-1 and V is TRBV6-1; 9 nucleotides align to TRBD2. Germline lookup yields CDR1 MNHNS and CDR2 SASEGT. The V segment lost 2 bases and the J segment 5 bases; nucleotides outside the gene matches: 4. This CDR3 has 15 residues. The CDR3 DNA follows: TGTGCCAGCAGTGAATCCCGACTAGCGGACAATGAGCAGTTCTTC. Translated, it gives CASSESRLADNEQFF.

J is TRBJ2-3 and V is TRBV7-2; 13 bases map to TRBD2. In germline, CDR1 is SGHTA, CDR2 FQGNSA. V was pared by 5 bases and J by 1 base, with 3 bases of the junction left unmatched. This CDR3 spans 16 amino acids. For the CDR3, the DNA is TGTGCCAGCAGCCAACTAGCGGGAGGGGGCACAGATACGCAGTATTTT. Its protein is CASSQLAGGGTDTQYF.

Details on this clone: Other DNA sequences in this specimen translate into the identical CDR3. This chain's CDR3 is CASSLARGADTQYF. The CDR3 region has the DNA TGTGCCAGCAGCTTAGCCAGGGGCGCAGATACGCAGTATTTT. J is TRBJ2-3 and V is TRBV7-9, with TRBD1 as a possible D gene (6 bases). This CDR3 is 14 amino acids long. Trimming took 0 bases from V and 4 from J, leaving 8 bases between them. The germline V gene has CDR1 SEHNR and CDR2 FQNEAQ (reference sequence).

This clone was observed a few times. The gene calls are TRBV5-6 and TRBJ2-7, with TRBD1 identical over 10 bases. The V gene's germline CDR1 is SGHDT and CDR2 YYEEEE. There are 15 residues in the CDR3. The ends lost 6 bases at V and 7 bases at J; junction bases unmatched: 13. CDR3 DNA: TGTGCCAGCACCCTGGAGGGGGACAGGGGAGGGGAGCAGTACTTC. Translating it yields CASTLEGDRGGEQYF.

CDR3 coding DNA: TGTGCCAGCAGCTTAGATCTCTGGGGCGAGCAGTTCTTC. Amino acid sequence: CASSLDLWGEQFF. The rearrangement uses TRBV11-3 and TRBJ2-1, with D possibly TRBD1 on 5 matching bases. CDR1 SGHNT and CDR2 YENEEA come from the germline V gene. With 0 bases removed from V and 10 bases from J, the gap between germline ends came to 10 bases. This CDR3 has 13 residues.

The rearrangement uses TRBV29-1 and TRBJ2-6; TRBD2 might be the D (5 bases). CDR1 is SQVTM and CDR2 is ANQGSEA in the germline V gene. The ends were cut back, 4 bases at V and 4 bases at J, with 8 bases in the middle. The CDR3 contains 13 residues. The CDR3 coding sequence is TGCAGCGTTGGTGGAGGAGGGGCCAACGTCCTGACTTTC. Translated: CSVGGGGANVLTF.

This chain uses TRBV7-9 with TRBJ2-7, with unresolved D. Looked up from germline, CDR1 is SEHNR and CDR2 is FQNEAQ (reference sequence). This CDR3 spans 15 amino acids. V lost 0 bases to trimming and J lost 0 bases, with 9 bases between them. The CDR3 sequence: CASSLAVAPSYEQYF. Here the CDR3 DNA reads TGTGCCAGCAGCTTAGCGGTGGCCCCCTCCTACGAGCAGTACTTC.

The chain employs TRBV10-2 and TRBJ2-5; possible D gene TRBD1, 7 bases. V was clipped by 7 bases and J by 5 bases, with 14 bases between them. Germline V gene data show CDR1 as WSHSY and CDR2 as SAAADI. The CDR3 totals 13 residues. CDR3 bases: TGCGCCAGCACCTCAGGGGGGACGGAGACCCAGTACTTC. This codes for CASTSGGTETQYF.

The chain employs TRBV11-1 and TRBJ2-7; 9 positions agree with TRBD2. The CDR3 covers 19 residues. J was trimmed by 6 bases and V by 5 bases; bases with no gene match: 23. In germline, CDR1 is SGHAT, CDR2 FQDESV (reference sequence). CDR3 coding DNA: TGTGCCAGCAGCCATCCCCCTGGCTGTCTAGCGGGATCTTCGGCCGAGCAGTACTTC. Translating it yields CASSHPPGCLAGSSAEQYF.

V gene TRBV5-4 combines with J gene TRBJ1-2; 8 positions match TRBD1. The germline V gene encodes CDR1 SGHNT and CDR2 YYREEE (reference sequence). The ends lost 0 bases at V and 6 bases at J; junction bases unmatched: 10. The CDR3 sequence is 16 residues long. The CDR3 nucleotides read TGTGCCAGCAGCTTGGACCAGGGGGCGCTTAGGAATGGCTACACCTTC. Encoded protein: CASSLDQGALRNGYTF.

The chain is built from TRBV6-5 and TRBJ2-5; the D gene is possibly TRBD1 (5 bases). The germline V and J ends were trimmed by 0 bases and 5 bases, with 13 bases remaining between them. Per the germline V gene, CDR1 is MNHEY and CDR2 is SVGAGI. The CDR3 consists of 15 residues. CDR3 sequence (DNA): TGTGCCAGCAGTTACTCAGGGGCCCCGGTGGAGACCCAGTACTTC. Translating gives CASSYSGAPVETQYF.